What follows is one T cell receptor beta chain and its context. What it binds is not known. A junction boundary mismatches the germline segment, possibly from a read error. Per the germline V gene, CDR1 is SGDLS and CDR2 is YYNGEE. The CDR3 length is 15 residues. Through a sample-barcoded 5' primer and a J-beta primer mix, a second PCR was run for roughly 7 to 11 cycles. TCRdb passed the 5' RACE reads through MiXCR, listing each CDR3 protein once. The sample has 550,000 to 800,000 distinct CDR3 sequences, roughly 21% seen once. The data are from a study of blood T cells in healthy people across ages. In the study overall: Template switching retrieved approximately one barcoded beta molecule for each two T cells.

Study findings and constraints: More naive CD4+ cells and higher diversity were found in long-lived than in aged donors.

V and J are TRBV9 and TRBJ1-5, with D tentatively TRBD1 (5 bases). The sequencing input was blood. The source is a man aged 70 or older in good health. The CDR3 DNA reads as TGTGCCAGCAGTGTAGACGGACAACCCAATCAGCCCCAGCATTTT. It yields the protein CASSVDGQPNQPQHF.